This T cell receptor (beta chain) derives from a study of T cell responses to AZD1222 COVID-19 vaccine. This clone was seen a few times. As yet, its antigen is unknown. Germline assignment: CDR1 LNHDA and CDR2 SQIVND (reference sequence). This CDR3 is 15 amino acids long. V gave up 4 bases and J gave up 3 bases; unmatched junction bases: 6. Repertoires were generated with immunoSEQ multiplex PCR, while TCRdb's copy carries only in-frame clones and drops some. The table shows roughly 140,000 clones, with 88% occurring only once. Findings and limits, study-wide: Per reports, nearly half of all spike-specific TCRs target regions that are unmutated in variants. Every sample of the repertoires postdated the peak T cell response.

The material sequenced was peripheral blood, taken on day 0 of AZD1222 vaccination. This TCR was recovered from an adult in good health. The V gene is TRBV19, the J gene TRBJ1-3; 7 nucleotides agree with TRBD1. For the CDR3, the DNA is TGTGCCAGTAGTACGCGACAGGGAGATGGAAACACCATATATTTT. This sequence encodes CASSTRQGDGNTIYF.